The 15 T cell receptor beta chains reported below all come from one sample, sequenced in a study of beta chain features in type 1 diabetes. The study reverse transcribed the entire isolated RNA, so it sequenced expressed TCRB transcripts. Using immunoSEQ multiplex PCR, the repertoire was profiled, and TCRdb retains in-frame clones only, with some absent. The data contain over 700,000 clones, 17% of them singletons. The specimen was naive CD4+ T cells from blood. The receptors shown here come from a woman aged 18-29 years in good health.

V is TRBV5-1 and J is TRBJ2-2; the D gene is possibly TRBD1 (5 bases). Germline CDR1 is SGHRS and CDR2 is YFSETQ. The CDR3 sequence is 14 residues long. Trimming removed 2 bases from V and 7 bases from J, with 12 bases in between. In nucleotides, the CDR3 is TGCGCCAGCAGCTTAGTAGGGGTGAGCGGGGAGCTGTTTTTT. Amino acid sequence: CASSLVGVSGELFF.

With respect to this clone: The identical CDR3 is also encoded by other nucleotide sequences in the sample. The rearrangement uses TRBV18 and TRBJ1-5; no firm D call. V lost 3 bases, J lost 2 bases, and 5 bases lay in between. From germline, CDR1 is KGHSH and CDR2 LQKENI. The CDR3 covers 13 residues. The CDR3 bases are TGTGCCAGCTCACCGGGAGGCAATCAGCCCCAGCATTTT. Its translation: CASSPGGNQPQHF.

The J gene is TRBJ2-7, the V gene TRBV21-1; the DNA was not used to check the table's D call, TRBD1. TRBV21-1 is marked as a pseudogene. The CDR3 has 14 residues. This CDR3 is CASSTPTHTYEQYF. CDR3 nucleotides: TGTGCCAGCAGCACCCCGACACACACCTACGAGCAGTACTTC.

This clone showed up just a few times. This chain links TRBV5-1 with TRBJ1-1; 9 bases map to TRBD1. The J segment lost 1 base and the V segment lost 4 bases, leaving 11 bases of the junction unmatched. The germline V gene encodes CDR1 SGHRS and CDR2 YFSETQ. The CDR3 sequence is 17 residues long. The CDR3 region has the DNA TGCGCCAGCAGCCCCTCACAGGGGGCGAGGAAGAACACTGAAGCTTTCTTT. Translation: CASSPSQGARKNTEAFF. The complete variable domain, with remaining parts taken from reference TRBV5-1 and TRBJ1-1, reads KAGVTQTPRYLIKTRGQQVTLSCSPISGHRSVSWYQQTPGQGLQFLFEYFSETQRNKGNFPGRFSGRQFSNSRSEMNVSTLELGDSALYLCASSPSQGARKNTEAFFGQGTRLTVV.

This chain links TRBV28 with TRBJ1-5; 7 bases are shared with TRBD1. Germline values: CDR1 MDHEN, CDR2 SYDVKM. CDR3 length equals 13 residues. Trimming cost V 6 bases and J 11 bases; bases outside gene matches: 10. The CDR3 loop reads CASRSDRVYSQHF. CDR3 bases: TGTGCCAGCAGATCCGACAGGGTCTATTCCCAGCATTTT.

This chain uses TRBV6-1 with TRBJ2-1; the D is unclear. V lost 5 bases, J lost 10 bases, and 12 bases lay in between. Germline V CDR1 and CDR2: MNHNS, SASEGT. The CDR3 totals 12 residues. The CDR3: CASSLRLVEQFF. The CDR3 coding sequence is TGTGCCAGCAGTCTACGACTGGTAGAGCAGTTCTTC.

This chain uses TRBV18 with TRBJ1-1; D is unresolved. The germline V gene has CDR1 KGHSH and CDR2 LQKENI. The CDR3 covers 14 residues. Trimming shortened V by 2 bases and J by 0 bases, and 7 bases separated the two germline ends. CDR3 DNA sequence: TGTGCCAGCTCACCATCACGAATGAACACTGAAGCTTTCTTT. Translating it yields CASSPSRMNTEAFF.

The CDR3 loop is CASSKVFRDTGRWIAYNEQFF. As DNA, the CDR3 is TGTGCCAGCAGCAAAGTTTTCCGAGACACAGGGAGATGGATCGCCTACAATGAGCAGTTCTTC. The chain is built from TRBV21-1 and TRBJ2-1; whether TRBD1, the table's D call, matches the DNA was not checked. TRBV21-1 represents a pseudogene. The CDR3 is made up of 21 amino acids.

This rearrangement joins TRBV5-6 to TRBJ2-3; 7 nucleotides match TRBD1. This CDR3 contains 13 residues. J lost 5 bases, V lost 3 bases, and 3 bases had no gene match. Germline V lookup: CDR1 SGHDT, CDR2 YYEEEE. The CDR3 bases are TGTGCCAGCAGCTCCGGGACAGTAGATACGCAGTATTTT. Residues: CASSSGTVDTQYF.

This clone has just a few counts. A much larger clone is a single base away; this may be a read error. Other DNA variants within this sample encode the same CDR3. CDR3 loop: CASSLDTDTQYF. The CDR3 bases are TGTGCCAGCAGCTTAGACACAGATACGCAGTATTTT. V gene TRBV11-3 combines with J gene TRBJ2-3; D call uncertain. Germline lookup yields CDR1 SGHNT and CDR2 YENEEA. The CDR3 has 12 residues. V lost 0 bases to trimming and J lost 2 bases, with 0 bases between them.

The chain uses TRBV5-1 and TRBJ2-1, with 13 bases lining up with TRBD2. Germline V gene sequence: CDR1 SGHRS, CDR2 YFSETQ. The CDR3 totals 15 residues. Trimming at V came to 9 bases and at J to 6 bases, leaving 9 bases not matched to a gene. The CDR3 reads CATGTSGTGGNEQFF. The CDR3 nucleotides read TGCGCCACCGGGACTAGCGGGACTGGTGGCAATGAGCAGTTCTTC.

This clone was seen only a few times. This sequence joins TRBV7-6 and TRBJ2-2, with 7 nucleotides matching TRBD2. Trimming removed 2 bases from V and 4 bases from J; junction bases left unmatched: 7. CDR1 and CDR2 from the germline V gene are SGHVS and FNYEAQ. CDR3 length: 16 residues. The CDR3 spells CASSLRASGFTGELFF. For the CDR3, the DNA is TGTGCCAGCAGCTTAAGGGCTAGCGGATTCACCGGGGAGCTGTTTTTT.

The chain links TRBV5-6 to TRBJ2-7; D is undetermined. In germline, CDR1 is SGHDT, CDR2 YYEEEE. Trimming took off 0 bases at V and 2 bases at J, with 6 bases between the two ends. The CDR3 covers 13 residues. CDR3 sequence: CASSLAAAYEQYF. The CDR3 DNA is TGTGCCAGCAGCTTGGCAGCTGCCTACGAGCAGTACTTC.

There are a few counts of this clone. V and J are TRBV7-3 and TRBJ1-5; the D gene is possibly TRBD1 (6 bases). Looked up from germline, CDR1 is SGHTA and CDR2 is FQGTGA. The V end was cut by 1 base, the J end by 7 bases, with 8 bases between. The CDR3 consists of 13 residues. The CDR3 DNA sequence: TGTGCCAGCAGCTTAAAGGGGGAGCAGCCCCAGCATTTT. It specifies CASSLKGEQPQHF.

The sample holds a few counts of this clone. The V and J genes are TRBV28 and TRBJ2-5; 9 bases agree with TRBD2. V lost 7 bases, J lost 6 bases, and 9 bases stayed unmatched. Germline CDR1 is MDHEN and CDR2 is SYDVKM. CDR3 length: 14 amino acids. In DNA, the CDR3 is TGTGCCAGCACCCGGGGTAGCGGGAGAAAGACCCAGTACTTC. It specifies CASTRGSGRKTQYF.